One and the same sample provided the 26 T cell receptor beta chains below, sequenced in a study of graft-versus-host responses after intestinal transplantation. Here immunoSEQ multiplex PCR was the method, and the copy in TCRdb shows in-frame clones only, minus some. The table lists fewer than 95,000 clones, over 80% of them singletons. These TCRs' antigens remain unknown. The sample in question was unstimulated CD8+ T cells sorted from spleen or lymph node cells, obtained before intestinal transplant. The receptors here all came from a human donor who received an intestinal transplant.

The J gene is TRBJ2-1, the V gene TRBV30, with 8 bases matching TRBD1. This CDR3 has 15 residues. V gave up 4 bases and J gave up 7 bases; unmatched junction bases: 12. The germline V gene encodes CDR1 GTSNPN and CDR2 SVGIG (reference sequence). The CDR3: CAWMDREIGGNEQFF. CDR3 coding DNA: TGTGCCTGGATGGACAGGGAGATAGGTGGAAATGAGCAGTTCTTC. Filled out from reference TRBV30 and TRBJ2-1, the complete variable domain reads SQTIHQWPATLVQPVGSPLSLECTVEGTSNPNLYWYRQAAGRGLQLLFYSVGIGQISSEVPQNLSASRPQDRQFILSSKKLLLSDSGFYLCAWMDREIGGNEQFFGPGTRLTVL.

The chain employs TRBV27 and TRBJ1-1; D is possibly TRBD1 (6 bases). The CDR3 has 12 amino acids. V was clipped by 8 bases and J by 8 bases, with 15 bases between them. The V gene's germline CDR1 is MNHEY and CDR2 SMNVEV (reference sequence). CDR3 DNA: TGTGCCAGCGGAATCCCCAGGGGCGAAGCTTTCTTT. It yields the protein CASGIPRGEAFF.

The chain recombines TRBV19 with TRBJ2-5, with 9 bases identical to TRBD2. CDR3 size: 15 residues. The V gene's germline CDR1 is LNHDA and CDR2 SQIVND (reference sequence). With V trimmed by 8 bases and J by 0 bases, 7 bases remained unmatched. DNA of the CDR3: TGTGCCAGTGGCCAGACTAGCGGTTACCAAGAGACCCAGTACTTC. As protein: CASGQTSGYQETQYF. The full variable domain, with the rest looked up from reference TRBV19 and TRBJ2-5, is DGGITQSPKYLFRKEGQNVTLSCEQNLNHDAMYWYRQDPGQGLRLIYYSQIVNDFQKGDIAEGYSVSREKKESFPLTVTSAQKNPTAFYLCASGQTSGYQETQYFGPGTRLLVL.

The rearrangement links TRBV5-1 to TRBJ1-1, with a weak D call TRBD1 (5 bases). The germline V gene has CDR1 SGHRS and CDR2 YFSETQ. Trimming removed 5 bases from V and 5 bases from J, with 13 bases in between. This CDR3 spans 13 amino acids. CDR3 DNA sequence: TGCGCCAGCAGTATAGGGGCGCGGACTGAAGCTTTCTTT. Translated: CASSIGARTEAFF.

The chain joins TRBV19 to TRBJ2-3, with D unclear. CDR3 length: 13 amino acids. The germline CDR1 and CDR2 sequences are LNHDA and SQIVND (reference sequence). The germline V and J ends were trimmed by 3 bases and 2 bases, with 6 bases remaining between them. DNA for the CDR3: TGTGCCAGTAGTATGGGCCTCACAGATACGCAGTATTTT. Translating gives CASSMGLTDTQYF. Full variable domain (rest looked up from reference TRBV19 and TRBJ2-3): DGGITQSPKYLFRKEGQNVTLSCEQNLNHDAMYWYRQDPGQGLRLIYYSQIVNDFQKGDIAEGYSVSREKKESFPLTVTSAQKNPTAFYLCASSMGLTDTQYFGPGTRLTVL.

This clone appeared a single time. CDR3 nucleotide sequence: TGTGCCAGCAGCCGTCGCTTAGGGGGAGACCAAGAGACCCAGTACTTC. It encodes CASSRRLGGDQETQYF. V and J are TRBV11-2 and TRBJ2-5; TRBD1 might be the D (6 bases). The V gene's germline CDR1 is SGHAT and CDR2 FQNNGV. The CDR3 length is 16 residues. The V end was cut by 5 bases, the J end by 0 bases, with 16 bases between.

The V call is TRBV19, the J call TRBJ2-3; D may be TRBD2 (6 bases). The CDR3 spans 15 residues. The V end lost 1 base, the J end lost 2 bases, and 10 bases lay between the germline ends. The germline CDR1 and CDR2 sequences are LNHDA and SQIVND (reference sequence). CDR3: CASSIGEDNTDTQYF. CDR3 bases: TGTGCCAGTAGTATAGGGGAGGACAACACAGATACGCAGTATTTT.

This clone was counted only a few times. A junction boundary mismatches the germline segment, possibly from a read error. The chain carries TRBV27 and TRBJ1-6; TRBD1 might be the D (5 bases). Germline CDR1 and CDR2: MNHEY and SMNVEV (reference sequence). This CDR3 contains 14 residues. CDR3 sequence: CAGSFQGSNSPLHF. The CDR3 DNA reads TGTGCCGGCAGTTTTCAGGGTTCGAATTCACCCCTCCACTTT.

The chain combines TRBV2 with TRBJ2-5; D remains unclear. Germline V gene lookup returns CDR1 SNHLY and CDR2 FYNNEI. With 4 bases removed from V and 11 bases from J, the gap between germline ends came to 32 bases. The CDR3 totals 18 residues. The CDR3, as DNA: TGTGCCAGCAGTGGACCCGGTGGGCCCTCACAGAACCTCCTTGAGCAGTACTTC. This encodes CASSGPGGPSQNLLEQYF.

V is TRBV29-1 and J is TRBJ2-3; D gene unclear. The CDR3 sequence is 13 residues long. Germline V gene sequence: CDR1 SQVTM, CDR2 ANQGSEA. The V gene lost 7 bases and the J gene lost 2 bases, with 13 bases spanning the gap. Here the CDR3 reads CSGLKPDTDTQYF. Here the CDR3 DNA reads TGCAGCGGATTAAAGCCCGACACAGATACGCAGTATTTT.

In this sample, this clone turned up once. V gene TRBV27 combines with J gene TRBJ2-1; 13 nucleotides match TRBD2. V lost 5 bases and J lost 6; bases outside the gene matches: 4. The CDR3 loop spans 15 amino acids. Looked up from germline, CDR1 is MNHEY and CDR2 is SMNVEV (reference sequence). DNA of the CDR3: TGTGCCAGCAGTCCACTAGCGGGGGGGAGCAATGAGCAGTTCTTC. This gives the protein CASSPLAGGSNEQFF.

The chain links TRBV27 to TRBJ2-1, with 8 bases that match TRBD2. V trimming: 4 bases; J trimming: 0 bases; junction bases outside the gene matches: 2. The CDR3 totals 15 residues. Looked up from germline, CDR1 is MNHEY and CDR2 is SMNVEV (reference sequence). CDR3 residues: CASSSSGSSYNEQFF. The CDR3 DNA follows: TGTGCCAGCAGTTCAAGCGGGAGCTCCTACAATGAGCAGTTCTTC.

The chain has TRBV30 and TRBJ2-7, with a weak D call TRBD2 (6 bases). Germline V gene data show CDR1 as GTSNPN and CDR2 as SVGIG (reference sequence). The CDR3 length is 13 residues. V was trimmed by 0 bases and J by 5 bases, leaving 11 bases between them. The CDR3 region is CAWSVGGTHEQYF. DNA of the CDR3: TGTGCCTGGAGTGTTGGGGGGACGCACGAGCAGTACTTC.

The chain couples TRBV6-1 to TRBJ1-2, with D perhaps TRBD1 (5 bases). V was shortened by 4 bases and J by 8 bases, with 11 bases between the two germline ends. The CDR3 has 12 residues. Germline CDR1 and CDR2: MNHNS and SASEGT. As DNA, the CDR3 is TGTGCCAGCAGTGGGGGCGCAGAGGGCTACACCTTC. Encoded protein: CASSGGAEGYTF.

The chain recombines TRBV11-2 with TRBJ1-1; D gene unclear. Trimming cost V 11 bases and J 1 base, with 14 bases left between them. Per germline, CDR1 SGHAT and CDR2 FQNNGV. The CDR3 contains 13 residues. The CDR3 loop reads CAVRPAGNTEAFF. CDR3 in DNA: TGTGCCGTACGACCCGCGGGGAACACTGAAGCTTTCTTT.

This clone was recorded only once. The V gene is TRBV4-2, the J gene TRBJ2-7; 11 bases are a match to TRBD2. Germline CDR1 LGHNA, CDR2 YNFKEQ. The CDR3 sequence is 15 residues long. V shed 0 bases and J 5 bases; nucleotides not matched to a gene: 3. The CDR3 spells CASSQDQLAGDEQYF. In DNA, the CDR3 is TGTGCCAGCAGCCAAGATCAACTAGCGGGAGACGAGCAGTACTTC.

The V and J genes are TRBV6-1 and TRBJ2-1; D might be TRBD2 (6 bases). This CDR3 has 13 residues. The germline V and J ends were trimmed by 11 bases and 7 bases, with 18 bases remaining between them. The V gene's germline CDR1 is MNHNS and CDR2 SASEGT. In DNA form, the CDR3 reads TGTGCCGGTCGGGACTGGGTGCAGAATGAGCAGTTCTTC. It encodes CAGRDWVQNEQFF.

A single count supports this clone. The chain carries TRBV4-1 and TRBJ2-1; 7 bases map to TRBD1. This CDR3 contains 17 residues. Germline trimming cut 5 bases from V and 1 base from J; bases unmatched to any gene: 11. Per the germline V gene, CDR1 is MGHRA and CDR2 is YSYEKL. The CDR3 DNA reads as TGCGCCAGCAGCTTCCCTGCCGGGACAGAATCCTACAATGAGCAGTTCTTC. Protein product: CASSFPAGTESYNEQFF.

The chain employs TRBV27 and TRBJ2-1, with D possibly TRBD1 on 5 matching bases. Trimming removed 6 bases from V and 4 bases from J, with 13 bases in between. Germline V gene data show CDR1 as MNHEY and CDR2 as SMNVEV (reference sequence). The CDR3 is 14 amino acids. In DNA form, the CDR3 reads TGTGCCAGCAGCACACAGGACGGTTACAATGAGCAGTTCTTC. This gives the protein CASSTQDGYNEQFF.

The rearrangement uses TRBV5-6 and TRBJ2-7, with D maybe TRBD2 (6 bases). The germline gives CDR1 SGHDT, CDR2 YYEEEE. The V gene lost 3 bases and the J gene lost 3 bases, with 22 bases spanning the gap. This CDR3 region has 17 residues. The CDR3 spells CASSYVLAGRSHYEQYF. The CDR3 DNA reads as TGTGCCAGCAGCTACGTTTTGGCGGGAAGGTCCCACTACGAGCAGTACTTC.

The CDR3 sequence: CSVYGRGSQETQYF. The CDR3 DNA is TGCAGCGTTTATGGCAGGGGGAGCCAAGAGACCCAGTACTTC. The chain employs TRBV29-1 and TRBJ2-5, with 7 bases fitting TRBD1. V lost 5 bases and J lost 1; bases outside the gene matches: 7. Germline values: CDR1 SQVTM, CDR2 ANQGSEA. This CDR3 is 14 amino acids long.

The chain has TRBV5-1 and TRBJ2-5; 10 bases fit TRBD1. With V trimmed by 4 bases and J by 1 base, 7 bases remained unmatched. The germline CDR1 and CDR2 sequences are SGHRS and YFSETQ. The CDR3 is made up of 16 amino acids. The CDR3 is CASSKKTGGFQETQYF. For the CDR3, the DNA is TGCGCCAGCAGCAAGAAGACAGGGGGCTTCCAAGAGACCCAGTACTTC.

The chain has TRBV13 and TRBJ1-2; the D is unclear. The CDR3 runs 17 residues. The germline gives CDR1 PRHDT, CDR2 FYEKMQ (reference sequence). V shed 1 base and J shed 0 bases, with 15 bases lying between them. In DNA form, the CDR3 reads TGTGCCAGCAGCTTAGAGGATCATTCGGCGGCTAACTATGGCTACACCTTC. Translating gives CASSLEDHSAANYGYTF.

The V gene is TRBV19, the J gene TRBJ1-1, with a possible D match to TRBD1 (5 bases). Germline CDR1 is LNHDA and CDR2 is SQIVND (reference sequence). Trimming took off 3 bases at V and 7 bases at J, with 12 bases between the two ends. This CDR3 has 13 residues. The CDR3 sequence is CASSMSAGLEAFF. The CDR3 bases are TGTGCCAGTAGTATGTCGGCAGGGCTTGAAGCTTTCTTT.

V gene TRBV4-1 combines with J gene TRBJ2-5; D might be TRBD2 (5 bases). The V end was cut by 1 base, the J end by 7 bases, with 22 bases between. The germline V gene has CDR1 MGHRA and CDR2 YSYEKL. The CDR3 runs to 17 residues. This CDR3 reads CASSQVIAGSSGGTQYF. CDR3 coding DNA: TGCGCCAGCAGCCAAGTCATAGCAGGTTCCTCCGGAGGGACCCAGTACTTC.

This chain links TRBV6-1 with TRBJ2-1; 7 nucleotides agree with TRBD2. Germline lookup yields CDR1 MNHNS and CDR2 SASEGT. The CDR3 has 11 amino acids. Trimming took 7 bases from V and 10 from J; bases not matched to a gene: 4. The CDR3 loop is CASMREREQFF. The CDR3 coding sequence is TGTGCCAGCATGCGGGAGAGAGAGCAGTTCTTC.